This T cell receptor (beta chain) stems from a study of cytotoxic CD8 clonotypes in ibrutinib-treated CLL. General observations from the study: The clonality went up when patients responded to ibrutinib and dropped back toward baseline at progression.

The V and J ends lost 6 bases and 4 bases respectively, with 12 bases between them. Germline V gives CDR1 MNHEY, CDR2 SMNVEV (reference sequence). This CDR3 is 14 amino acids long. Method: immunoSEQ multiplex PCR; TCRdb's copy keeps in-frame clones and lacks some. The sample shows more than 200,000 clones, just under 80% of them seen only once. This clone was recorded once. What it binds is unknown. This sequence originates from a human donor with chronic lymphocytic leukemia. The material sequenced was PBMCs, taken after 12 months of ibrutinib treatment. The V call is TRBV27, the J call TRBJ2-2; possibly TRBD2 for D (5 bases). The CDR3 here is CASRSGGLTGELFF. CDR3 nucleotide sequence: TGTGCCAGCAGGTCAGGAGGCCTCACCGGGGAGCTGTTTTTT.